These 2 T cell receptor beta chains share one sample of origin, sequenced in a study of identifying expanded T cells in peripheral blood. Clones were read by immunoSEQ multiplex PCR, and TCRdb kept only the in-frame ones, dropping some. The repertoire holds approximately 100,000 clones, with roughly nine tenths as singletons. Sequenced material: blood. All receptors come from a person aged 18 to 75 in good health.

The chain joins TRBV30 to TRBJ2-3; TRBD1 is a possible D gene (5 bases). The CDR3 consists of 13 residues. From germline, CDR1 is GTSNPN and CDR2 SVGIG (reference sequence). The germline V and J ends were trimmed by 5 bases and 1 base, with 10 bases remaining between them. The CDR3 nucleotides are TGTGCCTGGGTGGTCAGGGGCACAGATACGCAGTATTTT. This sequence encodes CAWVVRGTDTQYF.

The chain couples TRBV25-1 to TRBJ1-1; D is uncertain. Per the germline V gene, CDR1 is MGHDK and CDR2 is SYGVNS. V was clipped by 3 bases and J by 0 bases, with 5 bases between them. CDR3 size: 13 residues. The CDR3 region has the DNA TGTGCCAGCAGTGACGGGGTGAACACTGAAGCTTTCTTT. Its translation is CASSDGVNTEAFF.